The 5 T cell receptor beta chains reported below all come from one sample, sequenced in a study of identical twins. MiXCR, applied by TCRdb to the 5' RACE reads, yields one record per CDR3 protein. The data show fewer than 650,000 distinct CDR3 sequences, 9.6% seen once. This same sample was also part of a study on yellow fever vaccine responses in identical twins.

The sequenced material came from PBMCs. All receptors derive from a woman aged 18-30 years in good health.

This rearrangement joins TRBV12-3 or TRBV12-4 to TRBJ2-3, with TRBD2 matching over 12 bases. The CDR3 length is 15 residues. The ends lost 5 bases at V and 6 bases at J; junction bases unmatched: 6. The CDR3 reads CASSVLAGGQDTQYF. The CDR3 DNA reads as TGTGCCAGCAGTGTTCTAGCGGGGGGGCAGGATACGCAGTATTTT.

V gene TRBV20-1 combines with J gene TRBJ2-5; D not certain. Germline CDR1 DFQATT, CDR2 SNEGSKA (reference sequence). The CDR3 is made up of 15 amino acids. The V end was cut by 0 bases, the J end by 2 bases, with 13 bases between. This CDR3 reads CSARDPQDGQETQYF. The CDR3 nucleotides are TGCAGTGCTAGAGATCCCCAGGACGGACAAGAGACCCAGTACTTC.

CDR3 protein: CASSFTQLMTRSSYNEQFF. CDR3 nucleotides: TGTGCCAGCAGCTTTACACAGTTAATGACTCGGAGCTCCTACAATGAGCAGTTCTTC. The chain is built from TRBV7-8 and TRBJ2-1; D call uncertain. The V and J ends lost 3 bases and 0 bases respectively, with 21 bases between them. The germline CDR1 and CDR2 sequences are SGHVS and FQNEAQ. The CDR3 consists of 19 residues.

The gene calls are TRBV7-6 and TRBJ2-1; maybe TRBD1 (5 bases). Trimming stripped 0 bases from V and 4 bases from J, with 13 bases between. Germline-derived CDR1 and CDR2 are SGHVS and FNYEAQ. This CDR3 is built from 16 residues. Here the CDR3 reads CASSLAFGGAYNEQFF. CDR3 sequence (DNA): TGTGCCAGCAGCTTAGCGTTCGGTGGGGCTTACAATGAGCAGTTCTTC.

This chain links TRBV14 with TRBJ2-7, with 13 bases identical to TRBD2. This CDR3 spans 15 amino acids. Germline-derived CDR1 and CDR2 are SGHDN and FVKESK. The ends lost 2 bases at V and 3 bases at J; junction bases unmatched: 1. In nucleotides, the CDR3 is TGTGCCAGCAGCCAAAGGACTAGCGGGAGCTACGAGCAGTACTTC. Amino acid sequence: CASSQRTSGSYEQYF.